This TCR beta chain stems from a study of cytomegalovirus exposure and HLA in healthy donors. Sequenced by immunoSEQ multiplex PCR; TCRdb stores in-frame clones only, minus some. The repertoire holds 150,000 to 200,000 clones, with 85% as singletons. The CDR3 length is 13 residues. CDR1 and CDR2 from the germline V gene are SGHRS and YFSETQ. Trimming stripped 0 bases from V and 3 bases from J, with 6 bases between. This clone has just a few counts. This chain connects TRBV5-1 to TRBJ2-5; the D gene is possibly TRBD1 (6 bases). Sequencing input: PBMCs. The sequence was obtained from a man younger than 30 in good health and CMV-seropositive. Here the CDR3 DNA reads TGCGCCAGCAGCTTGGGGACAGAAGAGACCCAGTACTTC. Amino acid sequence: CASSLGTEETQYF. Drawing the rest from reference TRBV5-1 and TRBJ2-5, the complete variable domain is KAGVTQTPRYLIKTRGQQVTLSCSPISGHRSVSWYQQTPGQGLQFLFEYFSETQRNKGNFPGRFSGRQFSNSRSEMNVSTLELGDSALYLCASSLGTEETQYFGPGTRLLVL.